A single T cell receptor (beta chain) is shown here with its context. Its matching antigen is unknown. The data derive from a study of shared clonotypes between healthy human individuals. About the research overall: Donors had three CD4 naive, three CD4 memory, two CD8 naive and one CD8 memory plate apiece.

Naive CD8 cells were CD45RO-negative, positively selected for CCR7, excluding terminally differentiated effector memory CD45RA+ cells. V was cut by 0 bases and J by 2 bases, with 9 bases left in between. The length of the CDR3 is 15 residues. Germline lookup yields CDR1 SGHNT and CDR2 YYREEE (reference sequence). Regarding the study as a whole: Estimated richness was generally greater in naive than memory subsets. Some naive CD4 clonotypes, around 5%, turned up in common across a handful of donors.

Genomic DNA belonging to each subset was distributed in equal measure over several immunoSEQ plates. This table comes from immunoSEQ multiplex PCR, and its TCRdb copy is limited to in-frame clones, with some not included. The repertoire holds about 800,000 clones, with about 97% as singletons. The TCR was taken from a man aged 25-40 years in good health. V and J are TRBV5-4 and TRBJ2-1; D is perhaps TRBD2 (5 bases). Material for sequencing was naive CD8+ T cells sorted from blood. In nucleotides, the CDR3 is TGTGCCAGCAGCTTGGGGGGAGAGACCTACAATGAGCAGTTCTTC. It encodes CASSLGGETYNEQFF.